The T cell receptor (beta chain) under discussion was sequenced for a study of tumor and adjacent non-tumor tissue in lung cancer. Looking at the study overall: Around 4.2 million productive TCRbeta reads were obtained per sample on average. Findings and caveats of the study: Top 100 clones took a larger repertoire share in normal lung.

This clonotype ranks as medium-sized. Antigen: not known. The library came from three nested PCR rounds adapted from ARM-PCR protocols. TCRdb redid the calling of the multiplex PCR reads with MiXCR, one entry per CDR3 protein. The table records 100,000 or so distinct CDR3 sequences, 75% to 90% of them present only once. The germline CDR1 and CDR2 sequences are SQVTM and ANQGSEA. Trimming shortened V by 6 bases and J by 1 base, and 10 bases separated the two germline ends. The CDR3 sequence is 12 residues long. No cell sorting was done before RNA was extracted from the tissue. This non-tumor lung sample came from over 3 cm beyond the tumor edge. Donors were chemotherapy-naive, newly diagnosed lung cancer surgical patients in China, August–late 2014.

The TCR comes from a man in his sixties with small cell lung cancer. The sample taken for sequencing was distant non-tumor lung tissue. The V and J genes are TRBV29-1 and TRBJ2-7; D ambiguous. The CDR3 DNA is TGCAGCGTGGGCCCTTATTCCTACGAGCAGTACTTC. Its translation: CSVGPYSYEQYF.